Below, 26 T cell receptor beta chains from the same sample are listed, as sequenced in a study of CD8 T cells in ankylosing spondylitis. In TCRdb, the 5' RACE reads were re-called with MiXCR into one record per CDR3 protein. The sample holds 80,000 to 90,000 distinct CDR3 sequences; around 27% are singletons and the top ten take around three fifths. What was sequenced was blood, either unsorted or a sorted T cell fraction (not recorded which). The receptor set was obtained from a male donor with ankylosing spondylitis or in good health (not recorded which).

The chain combines TRBV7-2 with TRBJ2-3; TRBD2 matches at 8 bases. CDR3 length: 17 amino acids. CDR1 SGHTA and CDR2 FQGNSA come from the germline V gene. With V trimmed by 2 bases and J by 1 base, 8 bases remained unmatched. CDR3: CASSLFLRGGGTDTQYF. CDR3 DNA sequence: TGTGCCAGCAGCTTATTTTTACGGGGGGGCGGCACAGATACGCAGTATTTT.

The chain couples TRBV7-3 to TRBJ2-3, with a possible D match to TRBD1 (5 bases). The CDR3 covers 12 residues. Germline CDR1 is SGHTA and CDR2 is FQGTGA. The V end was cut by 8 bases, the J end by 5 bases, with 11 bases between. CDR3 DNA sequence: TGTGCCAGCGCACTAACAGGAGATACGCAGTATTTT. Encoded protein: CASALTGDTQYF.

Many counts were recorded for this clonotype. This chain uses TRBV20-1 with TRBJ2-1; tentatively, D is TRBD1 or TRBD2 (5 bases each). Per the germline V gene, CDR1 is DFQATT and CDR2 is SNEGSKA (reference sequence). The V end was cut by 6 bases, the J end by 8 bases, with 20 bases between. CDR3 length: 14 residues. For the CDR3, the DNA is TGCAGTGCAGACCGGGACCAATCCGGCCATGAGCAGTTCTTC. As protein: CSADRDQSGHEQFF.

The rearrangement joins TRBV5-1 to TRBJ2-3; the D gene could be TRBD1 or TRBD2 (5 bases each). CDR1 is SGHRS, CDR2 YFSETQ, per germline. The CDR3 sequence is 15 residues long. V shed 4 bases and J shed 2 bases, with 14 bases lying between them. The CDR3 DNA is TGCGCCAGCAGCGGAAACATGGGGGACACAGATACGCAGTATTTT. Its protein product is CASSGNMGDTDTQYF.

The CDR3 protein is CASSLNRVRQPQHF. The CDR3 bases are TGTGCCAGCAGCCTAAACAGGGTGCGCCAGCCCCAGCATTTT. The rearrangement uses TRBV5-6 and TRBJ1-5, with TRBD1 as a possible D gene (6 bases). The CDR3 length is 14 residues. Between the trimmed V and J ends, which lost 4 bases and 7 bases, there was a span of 15 bases. CDR1 and CDR2 (germline): SGHDT, YYEEEE.

The rearrangement links TRBV19 to TRBJ1-5; the D gene is possibly TRBD1 (5 bases). Germline V gives CDR1 LNHDA, CDR2 SQIVND (reference sequence). The CDR3 consists of 12 residues. V lost 10 bases and J 2 bases, leaving 9 bases between the germline ends. The CDR3: CATREGNQPQHF. The DNA for the CDR3 is TGTGCCACCAGGGAGGGCAATCAGCCCCAGCATTTT.

This sequence joins TRBV12-3 or TRBV12-4 and TRBJ1-1, with TRBD1 as a possible D gene (5 bases). The CDR3 is made up of 11 amino acids. Deletions cut 7 bases from V and 8 bases from J, with 11 bases between. CDR3 amino acids: CASTLWTEAFF. The CDR3 bases are TGTGCCAGCACTCTCTGGACAGAAGCTTTCTTT.

This clonotype was counted a few times. This chain joins TRBV6-1 and TRBJ2-3; D remains unclear. The CDR3 spans 13 residues. V lost 6 bases to trimming and J lost 3 bases, with 10 bases between them. Germline V gives CDR1 MNHNS, CDR2 SASEGT. CDR3 residues: CASSRSGTDTQYF. The CDR3 bases are TGTGCCAGCAGCCGATCTGGTACAGATACGCAGTATTTT.

This clonotype was detected many times. The chain employs TRBV7-9 and TRBJ1-1; D gene unclear. V lost 4 bases and J 6 bases, leaving 24 bases between the germline ends. From germline, CDR1 is SEHNR and CDR2 FQNEAQ (reference sequence). The CDR3 spans 17 residues. CDR3 in amino acids: CASSSKAGGPVVPEAFF. Here the CDR3 DNA reads TGTGCCAGCAGCTCGAAGGCAGGAGGGCCGGTAGTTCCTGAAGCTTTCTTT.

This chain links TRBV14 with TRBJ2-7, with D possibly being TRBD2 (5 bases). Germline CDR1 reads SGHDN; CDR2 reads FVKESK. CDR3 size: 15 residues. Trimming left V 0 bases short and J 2 bases short, with 11 bases between. The CDR3 DNA sequence: TGTGCCAGCAGCCAAGAGGAGGCCATACCCTACGAGCAGTACTTC. Protein sequence: CASSQEEAIPYEQYF.

The chain combines TRBV28 with TRBJ1-2; a possible D gene is TRBD1 (5 bases). The CDR3 loop spans 14 amino acids. The germline V gene has CDR1 MDHEN and CDR2 SYDVKM. V gave up 2 bases and J gave up 7 bases, with 14 bases separating them. CDR3 residues: CASSLVGAARGYTF. The CDR3 nucleotides are TGTGCCAGCAGTTTAGTAGGGGCGGCCCGTGGCTACACCTTC.

The chain carries TRBV6-5 and TRBJ2-7; perhaps TRBD2 as D (5 bases). The length of the CDR3 is 12 residues. CDR1 and CDR2 from the germline V gene are MNHEY and SVGAGI. With 5 bases removed from V and 3 bases from J, the gap between germline ends came to 8 bases. In DNA form, the CDR3 reads TGTGCCAGCAGTGGGAGTAACTACGAGCAGTACTTC. As protein: CASSGSNYEQYF.

The V and J genes are TRBV7-6 and TRBJ2-1, with 7 bases lining up with TRBD2. CDR1 and CDR2 from the germline V gene are SGHVS and FNYEAQ. CDR3 length: 13 residues. J gave up 7 bases and V 6 bases, and 6 bases lay outside the gene matches. CDR3 in amino acids: CASSPPGGNEQFF. The CDR3 nucleotides are TGTGCCAGCAGTCCACCCGGGGGGAATGAGCAGTTCTTC. Looking up the rest from reference TRBV7-6 and TRBJ2-1 gives the full variable domain: GAGVSQSPRYKVTKRGQDVALRCDPISGHVSLYWYRQALGQGPEFLTYFNYEAQQDKSGLPNDRFSAERPEGSISTLTIQRTEQRDSAMYRCASSPPGGNEQFFGPGTRLTVL.

The chain is built from TRBV5-6 and TRBJ2-3; D perhaps matches TRBD1 (5 bases). Germline CDR1 and CDR2: SGHDT and YYEEEE. This CDR3 contains 16 residues. With 0 bases removed from V and 1 base from J, the gap between germline ends came to 12 bases. In DNA, the CDR3 is TGTGCCAGCAGCTTGGGGGCAGGGATGGGCACAGATACGCAGTATTTT. It codes for CASSLGAGMGTDTQYF.

This clonotype was recorded a few times. This rearrangement joins TRBV18 to TRBJ1-1, with 7 bases aligning to TRBD1. The CDR3 sequence is 14 residues long. V shed 1 base, J shed 4 bases, and the junction held 3 bases outside the gene matches. The V gene's germline CDR1 is KGHSH and CDR2 LQKENI. CDR3 amino acids: CASSPRTGLTEAFF. The CDR3 nucleotides read TGTGCCAGCTCACCACGGACAGGTCTCACTGAAGCTTTCTTT.

There are a few counts of this clonotype. The chain combines TRBV5-6 with TRBJ1-1; TRBD1 agrees at 7 bases. J gave up 2 bases and V 4 bases, and 8 bases lay outside the gene matches. Germline assignment: CDR1 SGHDT and CDR2 YYEEEE. The CDR3 is 15 amino acids. The chain's CDR3 is CASSPVGDSNTEAFF. CDR3 in DNA: TGTGCCAGCAGCCCCGTAGGGGACAGTAACACTGAAGCTTTCTTT.

A few counts support this clonotype. The chain is built from TRBV6-5 and TRBJ2-4; 7 bases match TRBD2. The CDR3 contains 11 residues. V was clipped by 11 bases and J by 9 bases; unmatched bases: 7. Germline loops: CDR1 MNHEY, CDR2 SVGAGI. DNA for the CDR3: TGTGCCGTTGGGCGGGGGTCCATTCAGTACTTC. Translated: CAVGRGSIQYF.

CDR3 nucleotides: TGTGCCAGCAGGAGGAGACCGGGACAGATTACGAATGAGCAGTTCTTC. Its translation is CASRRRPGQITNEQFF. V is TRBV5-6 and J is TRBJ2-1; 7 nucleotides agree with TRBD1. CDR3 length equals 16 residues. Unmatched junction bases numbered 15, after V lost 5 bases and J lost 7 bases. Looked up from germline, CDR1 is SGHDT and CDR2 is YYEEEE.

The genes are TRBV7-8 and TRBJ2-1; no firm D call. Deletions cut 1 base from V and 8 bases from J, with 6 bases between. The CDR3 runs 12 residues. Per germline, CDR1 SGHVS and CDR2 FQNEAQ. The CDR3: CASSLVIYEQFF. The CDR3 nucleotides read TGTGCCAGCAGCTTAGTTATCTATGAGCAGTTCTTC.

The V gene is TRBV12-3 or TRBV12-4, the J gene TRBJ2-1; 14 positions agree with TRBD2. The CDR3 consists of 16 residues. Unmatched junction bases numbered 5, after V lost 3 bases and J lost 7 bases. This CDR3 reads CASSFGTSGGPNEQFF. DNA for the CDR3: TGTGCCAGCAGTTTCGGGACTAGCGGGGGCCCGAATGAGCAGTTCTTC.

This chain links TRBV10-3 with TRBJ2-3, with D perhaps assigned TRBD1 or TRBD2 (5 bases each). CDR3 size: 13 residues. Deletions cut 6 bases from V and 4 bases from J, with 11 bases between. Germline assignment: CDR1 ENHRY and CDR2 SYGVKD. The CDR3: CAISGTIADTQYF. In nucleotides, the CDR3 is TGTGCCATCAGCGGGACGATAGCAGATACGCAGTATTTT.

V is TRBV5-6 and J is TRBJ2-1; D uncertain. Trimming cost V 4 bases and J 14 bases, with 16 bases left between them. The CDR3 is made up of 12 amino acids. CDR1 SGHDT and CDR2 YYEEEE come from the germline V gene. The CDR3 DNA reads TGTGCCAGCAGCGGCACTGGACGTATGGAGTTCTTC. This gives the protein CASSGTGRMEFF.

The table lists this clonotype with a few counts. V gene TRBV5-1 combines with J gene TRBJ2-2, with TRBD2 identical over 10 bases. The CDR3 is 17 amino acids. CDR1 is SGHRS, CDR2 YFSETQ, per germline. The ends lost 6 bases at V and 3 bases at J; junction bases unmatched: 11. The CDR3 nucleotides read TGCGCCAGCACCGAGAGTAGCGGGAGGCCCGACACCGGGGAGCTGTTTTTT. It encodes CASTESSGRPDTGELFF.

This clonotype was observed a few times. V is TRBV18 and J is TRBJ2-5; 13 bases agree with TRBD2. After removal of 4 bases from V and 2 bases from J, the junction contained 13 bases not matched to a gene. The germline CDR1 and CDR2 sequences are KGHSH and LQKENI. This CDR3 is 19 amino acids long. For the CDR3, the DNA is TGTGCCAGCTCACTTTGGGGGATCCGGACTAGCGGGGGACAAGAGACCCAGTACTTC. Translated, it gives CASSLWGIRTSGGQETQYF.

Comments on this clonotype: The junction shows a germline mismatch at one end, possibly a read error. This chain joins TRBV6-1 and TRBJ1-5, with 7 bases that match TRBD1. The CDR3 is 14 amino acids. Germline V gene sequence: CDR1 MNHNS, CDR2 SASEGT. The CDR3 protein is CASSGDRDRQPQHF. CDR3 nucleotides: TGTGCCAGCAGTGGAGACAGGGACCGCCAGCCCCAACATTTT.

This clonotype was seen only a few times. CDR3 nucleotides: TGTGCCAGCAGCTTAACTGGCTACGAGCAGTACGTC. It specifies CASSLTGYEQYV. J is TRBJ2-7 and V is TRBV7-9, with unresolved D. The CDR3 contains 12 residues. Germline CDR1 is SEHNR and CDR2 is FQNEAQ (reference sequence). V was trimmed by 2 bases and J by 3 bases, leaving 5 bases between them.